Listed here are 20 T cell receptor beta chains from one sample, sequenced in a study of Ad26.COV2.S vaccination and SARS-CoV-2 variants. Profiled with immunoSEQ multiplex PCR; TCRdb holds only in-frame clones, not every one. Of some 320,000 clones detected, around four fifths appear once; the ten largest clones hold 2% to 2.5%. Treatment indicated: over 15 received Ad26.COV2.S at low or high dose, single or two shots; roughly five received placebo; per-sample allocation not given. Day 63 after the first vaccine or placebo injection was the time point for sampling. The source was peripheral blood, collected in a trial of Ad26.COV2.S vaccine versus placebo. The receptors derive from a person between 18 and 65 years old who received the Ad26.COV2.S COVID-19 vaccine or a placebo.

This chain connects TRBV9 to TRBJ2-1, with D possibly called TRBD1 or TRBD2 (5 bases each). The CDR3 is 17 amino acids. Per the germline V gene, CDR1 is SGDLS and CDR2 is YYNGEE. V was cut by 2 bases and J by 8 bases, with 23 bases left in between. CDR3 sequence reads: CASSVLPNRDPFDEQFF. The DNA for the CDR3 is TGTGCCAGCAGCGTTCTCCCTAACCGGGACCCCTTCGATGAGCAGTTCTTC.

As for this clone: The sample has other DNA sequences that encode this CDR3 too. The genes are TRBV5-1 and TRBJ2-2, with D tentatively TRBD1 (6 bases). Trimming cost V 0 bases and J 6 bases, with 9 bases left between them. This CDR3 contains 14 residues. CDR1 SGHRS and CDR2 YFSETQ come from the germline V gene. The CDR3 DNA follows: TGCGCCAGCAGCTTGGAAGGACAGCCCGGGGAGCTGTTTTTT. This gives the protein CASSLEGQPGELFF.

This chain connects TRBV28 to TRBJ1-2; D is unclear. V lost 6 bases and J 0 bases, leaving 11 bases between the germline ends. CDR3 size: 14 residues. CDR1 and CDR2 from the germline V gene are MDHEN and SYDVKM. CDR3 coding DNA: TGTGCCAGCAGAGGCGTCGCCCCTAACTATGGCTACACCTTC. It specifies CASRGVAPNYGYTF.

The V and J genes are TRBV6-6 and TRBJ1-3; a weak D match, TRBD1 (6 bases). This CDR3 region has 15 residues. Trimming stripped 2 bases from V and 2 bases from J, with 10 bases between. Per the germline V gene, CDR1 is MNHNY and CDR2 is SVGAGI (reference sequence). The CDR3 loop is CASSYRTAPGNTIYF. CDR3 bases: TGTGCCAGCAGTTACAGGACAGCCCCTGGAAACACCATATATTTT.

The chain carries TRBV21-1 and TRBJ2-1; TRBD1, as called in the table, went unchecked against the DNA. TRBV21-1 is described as a pseudogene. The CDR3 has 14 residues. CDR3 coding DNA: TGTGCCAGCAGCAAAGGGACAGGCTACAATGAGCAGTTCTTC. Translating it yields CASSKGTGYNEQFF.

The sample holds one count of this clone. V is TRBV6-1 and J is TRBJ1-5, with D maybe TRBD1 (5 bases). In germline, CDR1 is MNHNS, CDR2 SASEGT. V dropped 3 bases and J dropped 1 base, with 16 bases sitting between them. The CDR3 extends over 17 amino acids. The CDR3 bases are TGTGCCAGCAGTGATCAAGGGTGGGGCAGAAGCAATCAGCCCCAGCATTTT. Translated: CASSDQGWGRSNQPQHF.

This clone occurred a few times. The CDR3 bases are TGTGCCAGCTTACAGCGTGGCAATGAGCAGTTCTTC. Its translation: CASLQRGNEQFF. This rearrangement joins TRBV6-5 to TRBJ2-1; D gene unclear. Trimming pared 8 bases from V and 6 bases from J, leaving 11 bases between. The CDR3 consists of 12 residues. CDR1 is MNHEY and CDR2 is SVGAGI in the germline V gene.

J is TRBJ2-3 and V is TRBV19; D possibly corresponds to TRBD1 (6 bases). The CDR3 extends over 15 amino acids. Trimming cost V 5 bases and J 6 bases, with 18 bases left between them. The germline V gene has CDR1 LNHDA and CDR2 SQIVND (reference sequence). This CDR3 is CASSPGPWDTDTQYF. In DNA, the CDR3 is TGTGCCAGTAGTCCCGGACCGTGGGACACCGATACGCAGTATTTT.

This clone was counted once. This sequence joins TRBV7-3 and TRBJ2-2, with D tentatively TRBD1 (6 bases). Between the trimmed V and J ends, which lost 4 bases and 6 bases, there was a span of 15 bases. CDR1 and CDR2 from the germline V gene are SGHTA and FQGTGA. The CDR3 extends over 15 amino acids. The CDR3 nucleotides read TGTGCCAGCAGCTCGATTGCCGCAGGGGCCGGGGAGCTGTTTTTT. Protein product: CASSSIAAGAGELFF.

The chain recombines TRBV7-9 with TRBJ2-1, with D perhaps TRBD1 or TRBD2 (6 bases each). Trimming shortened V by 2 bases and J by 9 bases, and 20 bases separated the two germline ends. This CDR3 is 16 amino acids long. The germline CDR1 and CDR2 sequences are SEHNR and FQNEAQ (reference sequence). The CDR3 spells CASSLWGARGDGEQFF. CDR3 nucleotide sequence: TGTGCCAGCAGCTTATGGGGGGCCCGGGGCGATGGTGAGCAGTTCTTC.

The gene calls are TRBV12-3 or TRBV12-4 and TRBJ2-1; D is uncertain. V gave up 6 bases and J gave up 5 bases, with 11 bases separating them. The CDR3 consists of 13 residues. CDR3 nucleotide sequence: TGTGCCAGCAGCCCTATGATGCACAATGAGCAGTTCTTC. It encodes CASSPMMHNEQFF.

The chain uses TRBV30 and TRBJ2-4; D not resolved. The V gene's germline CDR1 is GTSNPN and CDR2 SVGIG (reference sequence). This CDR3 is 14 amino acids long. V lost 0 bases to trimming and J lost 6 bases, with 12 bases between them. The DNA for the CDR3 is TGTGCCTGGAGTGTAGGCCCCCTTGGAAACATTCAGTACTTC. This translates into CAWSVGPLGNIQYF.

This clone was seen a handful of times. The V call is TRBV5-1, the J call TRBJ2-7; 10 bases agree with TRBD1. Germline CDR1 is SGHRS and CDR2 is YFSETQ. This CDR3 region has 14 residues. The J segment lost 5 bases and the V segment lost 0 bases, leaving 2 bases of the junction unmatched. The CDR3 nucleotides read TGCGCCAGCAGCTTGGTCGGGACAGGGGACGAGCAGTACTTC. Amino acid sequence: CASSLVGTGDEQYF. The variable domain in full, completed from reference TRBV5-1 and TRBJ2-7, reads KAGVTQTPRYLIKTRGQQVTLSCSPISGHRSVSWYQQTPGQGLQFLFEYFSETQRNKGNFPGRFSGRQFSNSRSEMNVSTLELGDSALYLCASSLVGTGDEQYFGPGTRLTVT.

This clone was recorded a few times. This rearrangement joins TRBV4-2 to TRBJ1-5; no firm D call. Trimming cost V 4 bases and J 5 bases, with 18 bases left between them. CDR1 and CDR2 (germline): LGHNA, YNFKEQ. The CDR3 has 16 amino acids. In DNA, the CDR3 is TGTGCCAGCAGCCCATCATTCTCTCCGGGTGATCAGCCCCAGCATTTT. Its protein is CASSPSFSPGDQPQHF.

This clone has only one observation. The chain uses TRBV5-1 and TRBJ1-1; no definite D call. There are 16 residues in the CDR3. The V end lost 0 bases, the J end lost 2 bases, and 14 bases lay between the germline ends. Per germline, CDR1 SGHRS and CDR2 YFSETQ. The DNA of the CDR3 is TGCGCCAGCAGCTTGGGGGGTGGTGAGCTTAACACTGAAGCTTTCTTT. Amino acids: CASSLGGGELNTEAFF.

A word on this clone: Its ends do not fully match the called genes, so a read error is possible. The chain uses TRBV20-1 and TRBJ2-3; 9 bases are shared with TRBD2. CDR3 length: 11 residues. Germline V lookup: CDR1 DFQATT, CDR2 SNEGSKA (reference sequence). The CDR3 region is CSAAPQRGANF. DNA for the CDR3: TGCAGTGCTGCCCCGCAGCGGGGGGCGAATTTT.

V and J are TRBV19 and TRBJ2-2; 7 bases map to TRBD2. Germline V gene lookup returns CDR1 LNHDA and CDR2 SQIVND (reference sequence). V was pared by 2 bases and J by 4 bases, with 1 base of the junction left unmatched. The CDR3 has 14 residues. For the CDR3, the DNA is TGTGCCAGTAGTATAACGGGGGGCACCGGGGAGCTGTTTTTT. Translation gives CASSITGGTGELFF.

CDR3 nucleotide sequence: TGTGCCAGCAGTTATTCACATGAGGGCCACGAGCAGTACTTC. Its translation is CASSYSHEGHEQYF. The V gene is TRBV6-2 or TRBV6-3, the J gene TRBJ2-7; D is perhaps TRBD2 (5 bases). CDR1 and CDR2 from the germline V gene are MNHEY and SVGEGT. Between the trimmed V and J ends, which lost 3 bases and 5 bases, there was a span of 14 bases. This CDR3 has 14 amino acids.

The J gene is TRBJ1-1, the V gene TRBV6-1; D is unclear. Trimming pared 3 bases from V and 4 bases from J, leaving 15 bases between. The CDR3 has 15 residues. From germline, CDR1 is MNHNS and CDR2 SASEGT. In DNA form, the CDR3 reads TGTGCCAGCAGTGATCAGTACCGGATGGTCACTGAAGCTTTCTTT. Encoded protein: CASSDQYRMVTEAFF.

This clone has at least ten counts. The gene calls are TRBV5-1 and TRBJ1-2; D is unresolved. This CDR3 contains 13 residues. The germline gives CDR1 SGHRS, CDR2 YFSETQ. V was clipped by 0 bases and J by 6 bases, with 9 bases between them. CDR3 sequence: CASSLAGYDGYTF. The CDR3 region has the DNA TGCGCCAGCAGCTTGGCGGGGTATGATGGCTACACCTTC.